Following are 5 T cell receptor delta chains from one sample sequenced in a study of Vδ1+ human thymocytes. General study points: Highly polyclonal TRG and TRD repertoires with Gaussian CDR3 length distributions appeared in thymus.

Extracted RNA was reverse transcribed into cDNA. Pooled V-gene forward primers with one constant-region reverse primer generated the CDR3 amplicons by multiplex PCR. TCRdb redid clone calling on the multiplex PCR reads using CATT. The table lists more than 45,000 delta-chain clones, approximately 16% of them singletons. For these TCRs, the target antigens are not known. Sequenced: Vdelta1+ gamma-delta thymocytes from the thymus. Indicated subset: FACS-sorted CD3+ TCRalphabeta- TCRVdelta1+ TCRVdelta2- thymocytes. These receptors came from a girl under three years old who had congenital heart surgery.

This clone showed up just a few times. The chain joins TRDV1 to TRDJ1, with TRDD3 identical over 11 bases. The length of the CDR3 is 24 residues. V trimming: 1 base; J trimming: 0 bases; junction bases outside the gene matches: 25. Germline loops: CDR1 TSWWSYY, CDR2 QGS. The chain's CDR3 is CALGEPPQALLGDIGGKDTDKLIF. In DNA, the CDR3 is TGTGCTCTTGGGGAACCACCCCAGGCCCTACTGGGGGATATAGGGGGGAAGGACACCGATAAACTCATCTTT.

This chain links TRDV1 with TRDJ1, with 7 positions matching TRDD3. With 4 bases clipped from V and 1 base from J, the junction kept 15 bases outside the gene matches. Germline lookup yields CDR1 TSWWSYY and CDR2 QGS. There are 18 residues in the CDR3. The CDR3 region is CALGGTYPWGFPTDKLIF. The CDR3 coding sequence is TGTGCTCTTGGGGGGACCTACCCCTGGGGGTTTCCCACCGATAAACTCATCTTT.

This clone was seen a handful of times. The chain uses TRDV1 and TRDJ1; either TRDD2 or TRDD3 may supply D (9 bases each). V was trimmed by 3 bases and J by 0 bases, leaving 29 bases between them. The germline gives CDR1 TSWWSYY, CDR2 QGS. The CDR3 loop spans 21 amino acids. The CDR3 nucleotides read TGTGCTCTTGGGGAGGGCCTTCCTACTCTACTGGGGGAACCTTACACCGATAAACTCATCTTT. The encoded protein is CALGEGLPTLLGEPYTDKLIF.

The chain has TRDV1 and TRDJ1; perhaps TRDD3 as D (5 bases). CDR3 length: 21 amino acids. From germline, CDR1 is TSWWSYY and CDR2 QGS. Trimming removed 2 bases from V and 7 bases from J, with 35 bases in between. The CDR3 protein is CALGEWETPPTTHTNRGKLIF. The CDR3 nucleotides are TGTGCTCTTGGGGAATGGGAAACGCCTCCAACCACCCATACGAATCGGGGTAAACTCATCTTT.

This clone was counted a few times. The chain couples TRDV1 to TRDJ2; 10 bases are a match to TRDD3. The V segment lost 2 bases and the J segment 1 base; nucleotides outside the gene matches: 16. Looked up from germline, CDR1 is TSWWSYY and CDR2 is QGS. This CDR3 has 21 residues. The CDR3 protein is CALGESSLRGNWGILTAQLFF. For the CDR3, the DNA is TGTGCTCTTGGGGAAAGTTCCCTTCGGGGAAACTGGGGGATTTTGACAGCACAACTCTTCTTT.